The 18 T cell receptor beta chains below come from one sample, sequenced in a study of OX40 agonist ivuxolimab in advanced cancers. Sequenced by immunoSEQ multiplex PCR; TCRdb stores in-frame clones only, minus some. The data show fewer than 50,000 clones, around 80% seen once. Sequencing used CD4+ or CD8+ T cells sorted from blood, obtained in a trial of the OX40 agonist ivuxolimab. The receptors stem from an adult with an advanced solid tumor such as melanoma, head and neck, liver or kidney cancer.

V and J are TRBV19 and TRBJ2-1; the D is unclear. The germline gives CDR1 LNHDA, CDR2 SQIVND (reference sequence). The CDR3 runs to 13 residues. Trimming removed 2 bases from V and 5 bases from J, with 7 bases in between. The CDR3, as DNA: TGTGCCAGTAGTATATCGGTGAACAATGAGCAGTTCTTC. It is translated as CASSISVNNEQFF.

In this sample, this clone turned up a few times. The chain carries TRBV29-1 and TRBJ2-5; tentative D call: TRBD1 (6 bases). CDR1 and CDR2 (germline): SQVTM, ANQGSEA. The V end lost 7 bases, the J end lost 1 base, and 22 bases lay between the germline ends. The CDR3 consists of 16 residues. The DNA of the CDR3 is TGCAGCGCCCACTTTCTAGTCCAGGGGACCCAAGAGACCCAGTACTTC. This gives the protein CSAHFLVQGTQETQYF.

The rearrangement uses TRBV5-1 and TRBJ2-7, with D uncertain. This CDR3 has 14 residues. Trimming removed 0 bases from V and 3 bases from J, with 10 bases in between. Germline CDR1 is SGHRS and CDR2 is YFSETQ. CDR3 in DNA: TGCGCCAGCAGCTTGGCCAAGGGCAGCTACGAGCAGTACTTC. Translated, it gives CASSLAKGSYEQYF. Drawing the rest from reference TRBV5-1 and TRBJ2-7, the complete variable domain is KAGVTQTPRYLIKTRGQQVTLSCSPISGHRSVSWYQQTPGQGLQFLFEYFSETQRNKGNFPGRFSGRQFSNSRSEMNVSTLELGDSALYLCASSLAKGSYEQYFGPGTRLTVT.

The rearrangement joins TRBV27 to TRBJ2-1; D ambiguous. V lost 6 bases to trimming and J lost 9 bases, with 12 bases between them. Looked up from germline, CDR1 is MNHEY and CDR2 is SMNVEV (reference sequence). The CDR3 covers 12 residues. This CDR3 reads CASRSSGGEQFF. CDR3 DNA sequence: TGTGCCAGCAGATCGTCGGGTGGTGAGCAGTTCTTC.

The chain is built from TRBV28 and TRBJ1-5; D ambiguous. Germline V gene sequence: CDR1 MDHEN, CDR2 SYDVKM. Trimming took 5 bases from V and 1 from J, leaving 21 bases between them. The CDR3 contains 18 residues. DNA for the CDR3: TGTGCCAGCAGTCCCCTTCCCCGGGCCTCGGGGAGCAATCAGCCCCAGCATTTT. Protein: CASSPLPRASGSNQPQHF.

The J gene is TRBJ2-4, the V gene TRBV19; 9 bases match TRBD1. CDR3 length: 15 residues. Germline-derived CDR1 and CDR2 are LNHDA and SQIVND (reference sequence). The V gene end was trimmed by 7 bases and the J gene end by 5 bases; junction bases not matched to a gene: 9. The CDR3 region has the DNA TGTGCCAGTATCCCGGGACAGGGTGGTCAAAACATTCAGTACTTC. It translates to CASIPGQGGQNIQYF.

This chain joins TRBV10-3 and TRBJ2-7; D is possibly TRBD1 (7 bases). The germline V gene encodes CDR1 ENHRY and CDR2 SYGVKD. V dropped 6 bases and J dropped 3 bases, with 15 bases sitting between them. The CDR3 has 14 residues. The CDR3 loop reads CAISGGTAHYEQYF. For the CDR3, the DNA is TGTGCCATCAGCGGCGGGACAGCCCACTACGAGCAGTACTTC.

The rearrangement uses TRBV28 and TRBJ1-5, with 10 bases identical to TRBD1. Germline lookup yields CDR1 MDHEN and CDR2 SYDVKM. Losses at the gene ends were 10 bases for V and 6 bases for J; bases not matched to a gene: 15. This CDR3 is built from 16 residues. CDR3 DNA: TGTGCCACCTTACCCGGACGGGACAGGGGCGGTCAGCCCCAGCATTTT. The encoded protein is CATLPGRDRGGQPQHF.

The rearrangement joins TRBV18 to TRBJ2-3; TRBD2 matches at 13 bases. The germline CDR1 and CDR2 sequences are KGHSH and LQKENI. The CDR3 runs 17 residues. Trimming cost V 5 bases and J 2 bases; bases outside gene matches: 7. In nucleotides, the CDR3 is TGTGCCAGCTCAAGAGGGACTAGCGGGATCCTCACAGATACGCAGTATTTT. Protein: CASSRGTSGILTDTQYF.

Concerning this clone itself: The junction shows a germline mismatch at one end, possibly a read error. The chain is built from TRBV29-1 and TRBJ1-4; D uncertain. The germline V gene has CDR1 SQVTM and CDR2 ANQGSEA. The CDR3 has 10 residues. CDR3 protein: CGVWEGKLFF. The DNA for the CDR3 is TGCGGCGTCTGGGAAGGAAAACTGTTTTTT. Together with reference TRBV29-1 and TRBJ1-4, the CDR3 gives the full variable domain: SAVISQKPSRDICQRGTSLTIQCQVDSQVTMMFWYRQQPGQSLTLIATANQGSEATYESGFVIDKFPISRPNLTFSTLTVSNMSPEDSSIYLCGVWEGKLFFGSGTQLSVL.

With regard to this clone: At one of its ends the junction is not consistent with the germline gene, which may arise from a read error. In nucleotides, the CDR3 is TGTGCTAGCAGCCCGGCCCCCGCGGGAGCGGGCTCCTACAATGAGCAGTTCTTC. Translated: CASSPAPAGAGSYNEQFF. The J gene is TRBJ2-1, the V gene TRBV7-7; 7 positions match TRBD2. CDR1 is SSHAT, CDR2 FNYEAQ, per germline (reference sequence). The length of the CDR3 is 18 residues.

The rearrangement uses TRBV11-3 and TRBJ2-2; no reliable D call. Germline lookup yields CDR1 SGHNT and CDR2 YENEEA. The CDR3 spans 14 residues. V was pared by 0 bases and J by 3 bases, with 5 bases between. CDR3 amino acids: CASSLDGDTGELFF. CDR3 sequence (DNA): TGTGCCAGCAGCTTAGACGGCGACACCGGGGAGCTGTTTTTT.

The chain is built from TRBV13 and TRBJ2-7, with D perhaps TRBD1 (6 bases). Germline V gene lookup returns CDR1 PRHDT and CDR2 FYEKMQ (reference sequence). There are 18 residues in the CDR3. Trimming shortened V by 1 base and J by 1 base, and 20 bases separated the two germline ends. CDR3 region: CASSLESPLGQISYEQYF. DNA of the CDR3: TGTGCCAGCAGCTTAGAATCCCCCCTCGGACAGATATCCTACGAGCAGTACTTC.

For the CDR3, the DNA is TGTGCCAGTAGCCCGGGGGTCGATACGCAGTATTTT. Translated: CASSPGVDTQYF. The chain recombines TRBV19 with TRBJ2-3; possible D gene TRBD2, 6 bases. This CDR3 is built from 12 residues. Trimming cost V 6 bases and J 6 bases, with 10 bases left between them. Germline V gene lookup returns CDR1 LNHDA and CDR2 SQIVND (reference sequence).

This chain uses TRBV6-5 with TRBJ2-5, with 12 bases identical to TRBD2. V shed 4 bases, J shed 3 bases, and the junction held 3 bases outside the gene matches. This CDR3 is built from 15 residues. Per the germline V gene, CDR1 is MNHEY and CDR2 is SVGAGI. In nucleotides, the CDR3 is TGTGCCAGCAGTTCCTGGACTAGCGGGAAAGAGACCCAGTACTTC. Residues: CASSSWTSGKETQYF.

This clone was found a few times. The chain employs TRBV6-5 and TRBJ2-1, with TRBD2 identical over 10 bases. The CDR3 loop spans 15 amino acids. With V trimmed by 6 bases and J by 2 bases, 4 bases remained unmatched. CDR1 and CDR2 (germline): MNHEY, SVGAGI. CDR3 protein: CASRRAGGAYNEQFF. CDR3 nucleotide sequence: TGTGCCAGCAGGCGAGCGGGAGGGGCCTACAATGAGCAGTTCTTC.

The gene calls are TRBV11-2 and TRBJ2-2, with TRBD2 identical over 7 bases. V shed 0 bases and J 0 bases; nucleotides not matched to a gene: 4. This CDR3 spans 17 amino acids. Per the germline V gene, CDR1 is SGHAT and CDR2 is FQNNGV. The chain's CDR3 is CASSLDRAGANTGELFF. CDR3 DNA: TGTGCCAGCAGCTTAGATCGGGCGGGAGCGAACACCGGGGAGCTGTTTTTT.

The chain carries TRBV7-8 and TRBJ2-3; D might be TRBD1 or TRBD2, each matching 5 bases. Deletions cut 1 base from V and 2 bases from J, with 16 bases between. CDR1 and CDR2 from the germline V gene are SGHVS and FQNEAQ. This CDR3 spans 17 amino acids. CDR3 sequence (DNA): TGTGCCAGCAGCTTAGTAGGAGGCAGGGTGGTCACAGATACGCAGTATTTT. Amino acid sequence: CASSLVGGRVVTDTQYF.